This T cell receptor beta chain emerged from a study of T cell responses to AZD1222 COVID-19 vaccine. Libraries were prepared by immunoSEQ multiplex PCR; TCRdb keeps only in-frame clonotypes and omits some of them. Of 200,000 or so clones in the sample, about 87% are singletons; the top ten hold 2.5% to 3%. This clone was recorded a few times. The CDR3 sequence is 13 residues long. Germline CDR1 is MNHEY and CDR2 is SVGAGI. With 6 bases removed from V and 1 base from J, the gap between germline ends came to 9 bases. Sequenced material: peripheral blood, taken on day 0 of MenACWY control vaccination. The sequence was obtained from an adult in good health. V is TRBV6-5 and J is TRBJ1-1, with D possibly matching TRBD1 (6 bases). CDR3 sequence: CASSGGGNTEAFF. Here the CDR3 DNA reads TGTGCCAGCAGCGGAGGGGGGAACACTGAAGCTTTCTTT.